The next 23 T cell receptor beta chains were all read from a single sample in a study of shared clonotypes between healthy human individuals. Only in-frame clones appear in the TCRdb table, and some are missing; sequencing was by immunoSEQ multiplex PCR. The table has about 1.5 million clones, around 95% seen once; the top ten hold approximately 1.1%. The sequencing sample was made of naive CD4+ T cells sorted from blood. Subset given: CD45RA+ positively selected. Source of these receptors: a man younger than 40 in good health.

Only one count was recorded for this clone. This rearrangement joins TRBV15 to TRBJ2-1; 11 bases match TRBD2. Germline V gene sequence: CDR1 LNHNV, CDR2 YYDKDF (reference sequence). This CDR3 comprises 15 residues. The V gene end was trimmed by 4 bases and the J gene end by 3 bases; junction bases not matched to a gene: 2. CDR3: CATSKGLAGYNEQFF. As DNA, the CDR3 is TGTGCCACCAGCAAAGGACTAGCGGGCTACAATGAGCAGTTCTTC.

The V gene is TRBV28, the J gene TRBJ1-5; D possibly corresponds to TRBD1 (5 bases). Germline V gene lookup returns CDR1 MDHEN and CDR2 SYDVKM. The germline V and J ends were trimmed by 3 bases and 1 base, with 10 bases remaining between them. The CDR3 runs to 15 residues. CDR3 in amino acids: CASSLQGRSNQPQHF. CDR3 sequence (DNA): TGTGCCAGCAGTTTGCAGGGAAGGAGCAATCAGCCCCAGCATTTT.

Worth noting for this clone: The identical CDR3 is also encoded by other nucleotide sequences in the sample. V usage is TRBV5-4 and J usage is TRBJ2-7; 8 bases match TRBD1. CDR3 length: 14 residues. V shed 4 bases, J shed 0 bases, and the junction held 3 bases outside the gene matches. Germline V CDR1 and CDR2: SGHNT, YYREEE (reference sequence). CDR3 coding DNA: TGTGCCAGCAGCCCCAGGGGGCCCTCCTACGAGCAGTACTTC. Its translation is CASSPRGPSYEQYF.

The rearrangement uses TRBV5-4 and TRBJ2-1; no reliable D call. Looked up from germline, CDR1 is SGHNT and CDR2 is YYREEE (reference sequence). The ends were cut back, 0 bases at V and 0 bases at J, with 10 bases in the middle. CDR3 length equals 16 residues. The CDR3, as DNA: TGTGCCAGCAGCTTGGAACAGTCGAGCTCCTACAATGAGCAGTTCTTC. It translates to CASSLEQSSSYNEQFF.

The chain uses TRBV7-9 and TRBJ1-1, with D unresolved. V lost 3 bases to trimming and J lost 8 bases, with 10 bases between them. Germline V gene data show CDR1 as SEHNR and CDR2 as FQNEAQ (reference sequence). The CDR3 consists of 12 residues. CDR3 DNA sequence: TGTGCCAGCAGCTTTGGGCAACCCGAAGCTTTCTTT. It translates to CASSFGQPEAFF.

The CDR3 DNA follows: TGTGCCAGCAGCTCCTCTAGCGGGGGGATTGTACCAGTCCAAGAGACCCAGTACTTC. This codes for CASSSSSGGIVPVQETQYF. V and J are TRBV7-9 and TRBJ2-5, with 11 bases lining up with TRBD2. V lost 4 bases to trimming and J lost 1 base; unmatched junction nucleotides: 14. The CDR3 length is 19 residues. Germline-derived CDR1 and CDR2 are SEHNR and FQNEAQ (reference sequence).

This chain connects TRBV6-1 to TRBJ1-1; 8 nucleotides line up with TRBD1. The V gene end was trimmed by 8 bases and the J gene end by 1 base; junction bases not matched to a gene: 6. CDR1 and CDR2 from the germline V gene are MNHNS and SASEGT. This CDR3 contains 14 residues. The CDR3 sequence is CASGRQGPNTEAFF. The CDR3 nucleotides are TGTGCCAGCGGTAGACAGGGGCCGAACACTGAAGCTTTCTTT.

J is TRBJ2-2 and V is TRBV25-1; possible D gene TRBD2, 6 bases. With 10 bases removed from V and 7 bases from J, the gap between germline ends came to 13 bases. This CDR3 contains 12 residues. Germline V lookup: CDR1 MGHDK, CDR2 SYGVNS. Here the CDR3 reads CATTGVIGELFF. CDR3 sequence (DNA): TGTGCCACAACGGGAGTTATCGGGGAGCTGTTTTTT. Based on the CDR3 plus reference TRBV25-1 and TRBJ2-2, the full variable domain is EADIYQTPRYLVIGTGKKITLECSQTMGHDKMYWYQQDPGMELHLIHYSYGVNSTEKGDLSSESTVSRIRTEHFPLTLESARPSHTSQYLCATTGVIGELFFGEGSRLTVL.

V gene TRBV10-3 combines with J gene TRBJ1-2, with 8 bases aligning to TRBD1. Losses at the gene ends were 10 bases for V and 8 bases for J; bases not matched to a gene: 6. The germline CDR1 and CDR2 sequences are ENHRY and SYGVKD. CDR3 length equals 11 residues. The CDR3 bases are TGTGCCACTCGGACAGGGAACGGCTACACCTTC. Translating gives CATRTGNGYTF.

The rearrangement uses TRBV9 and TRBJ2-1; maybe TRBD1 (6 bases). Trimming removed 4 bases from V and 2 bases from J, with 13 bases in between. This CDR3 is built from 15 residues. Germline loops: CDR1 SGDLS, CDR2 YYNGEE. In DNA, the CDR3 is TGTGCCAGCAGCACCACAGGGTGGCCCTACAATGAGCAGTTCTTC. Its translation is CASSTTGWPYNEQFF. Full variable domain (rest looked up from reference TRBV9 and TRBJ2-1): DSGVTQTPKHLITATGQRVTLRCSPRSGDLSVYWYQQSLDQGLQFLIQYYNGEERAKGNILERFSAQQFPDLHSELNLSSLELGDSALYFCASSTTGWPYNEQFFGPGTRLTVL.

This clone has just one count. The rearrangement uses TRBV9 and TRBJ2-7; TRBD1 might be the D (5 bases). Trimming stripped 0 bases from V and 1 base from J, with 11 bases between. CDR3 length equals 15 residues. Germline V lookup: CDR1 SGDLS, CDR2 YYNGEE. Here the CDR3 DNA reads TGTGCCAGCAGCGTAGGGGGCGGTGGGTCCTACGAGCAGTACTTC. Its protein product is CASSVGGGGSYEQYF.

This chain connects TRBV7-9 to TRBJ1-5; D is perhaps TRBD1 (5 bases). This CDR3 comprises 13 residues. The germline V and J ends were trimmed by 5 bases and 9 bases, with 14 bases remaining between them. Germline CDR1 SEHNR, CDR2 FQNEAQ (reference sequence). The CDR3 here is CASSRAGDRPQHF. CDR3 DNA: TGTGCCAGCAGCAGAGCTGGGGACCGGCCCCAGCATTTT.

The sample holds one count of this clone. This chain connects TRBV7-9 to TRBJ2-3, with 13 bases matching TRBD2. The CDR3 is 17 amino acids. With V trimmed by 6 bases and J by 2 bases, 8 bases remained unmatched. CDR1 is SEHNR, CDR2 FQNEAQ, per germline (reference sequence). In nucleotides, the CDR3 is TGTGCCAGCAGTCGAACTAGCGGGAGGGCCTACACAGATACGCAGTATTTT. Protein product: CASSRTSGRAYTDTQYF.

V usage is TRBV2 and J usage is TRBJ1-6; tentatively, D is TRBD1 (6 bases). Germline CDR1 and CDR2: SNHLY and FYNNEI. The CDR3 contains 15 residues. The V end was cut by 2 bases, the J end by 8 bases, with 13 bases between. In nucleotides, the CDR3 is TGTGCCAGCAGTGAAAGACAGGCCATTGATTCACCCCTCCACTTT. Translating it yields CASSERQAIDSPLHF. The full variable domain, with the rest looked up from reference TRBV2 and TRBJ1-6, is EPEVTQTPSHQVTQMGQEVILRCVPISNHLYFYWYRQILGQKVEFLVSFYNNEISEKSEIFDDQFSVERPDGSNFTLKIRSTKLEDSAMYFCASSERQAIDSPLHFGNGTRLTVT.

Note on this clone: The same CDR3 is also encoded by other DNA sequences in this sample. This chain links TRBV5-1 with TRBJ2-3; D gene uncertain. Trimming removed 0 bases at V and 0 bases at J, with 2 bases between. The CDR3 is made up of 13 amino acids. Germline assignment: CDR1 SGHRS and CDR2 YFSETQ. CDR3 sequence (DNA): TGCGCCAGCAGCTTGGCCAGCACAGATACGCAGTATTTT. This gives the protein CASSLASTDTQYF.

This chain joins TRBV10-3 and TRBJ1-5, with D unresolved. CDR3 length: 13 amino acids. V lost 4 bases and J lost 0, with 4 bases in between. The germline gives CDR1 ENHRY, CDR2 SYGVKD. DNA for the CDR3: TGTGCCATCAGTGCGTATAGCAATCAGCCCCAGCATTTT. It encodes CAISAYSNQPQHF.

The chain combines TRBV5-1 with TRBJ2-1; a weak D match, TRBD1 (9 bases). Deletions cut 6 bases from V and 4 bases from J, with 14 bases between. CDR3 length equals 14 residues. Looked up from germline, CDR1 is SGHRS and CDR2 is YFSETQ. CDR3 nucleotide sequence: TGCGCCAGCAAGCGGGGGACAGGGTACAATGAGCAGTTCTTC. Its translation is CASKRGTGYNEQFF.

For the CDR3, the DNA is TGTGCCAGCAGACCCGGGACATACCTATATGGCTACACCTTC. Translating gives CASRPGTYLYGYTF. The rearrangement uses TRBV6-1 and TRBJ1-2, with a possible D match to TRBD1 (6 bases). Germline CDR1 and CDR2: MNHNS and SASEGT. Trimming shortened V by 6 bases and J by 5 bases, and 16 bases separated the two germline ends. The CDR3 length is 14 residues.

The rearrangement uses TRBV7-2 and TRBJ2-7; D unclear. V lost 5 bases to trimming and J lost 3 bases, with 14 bases between them. Per the germline V gene, CDR1 is SGHTA and CDR2 is FQGNSA. The CDR3 extends over 14 amino acids. CDR3 nucleotides: TGTGCCAGCAGCCCCTTAAAAGTTCACTACGAGCAGTACTTC. Translating it yields CASSPLKVHYEQYF.

V is TRBV6-1 and J is TRBJ2-5; TRBD2 might be the D (6 bases). This CDR3 region has 14 residues. The V gene's germline CDR1 is MNHNS and CDR2 SASEGT. The V and J ends lost 6 bases and 5 bases respectively, with 16 bases between them. The CDR3, as DNA: TGTGCCAGCAGCTATGGCCTAGCGAGGGAGACCCAGTACTTC. Translation gives CASSYGLARETQYF.

CDR3 in amino acids: CASSMWVGTSNQPQHF. CDR3 nucleotides: TGTGCCAGTAGTATGTGGGTCGGAACTAGCAATCAGCCCCAGCATTTT. The V call is TRBV19, the J call TRBJ1-5; D remains ambiguous. Germline V gives CDR1 LNHDA, CDR2 SQIVND (reference sequence). The CDR3 has 16 residues. Trimming took 3 bases from V and 0 from J, leaving 12 bases between them.

The chain combines TRBV7-9 with TRBJ2-7; 10 bases align to TRBD1. The length of the CDR3 is 14 residues. The germline V gene encodes CDR1 SEHNR and CDR2 FQNEAQ (reference sequence). Trimming took 4 bases from V and 2 from J; bases not matched to a gene: 2. CDR3 bases: TGTGCCAGCAGCTCCGGGACAGGGGCCTACGAGCAGTACTTC. This translates into CASSSGTGAYEQYF. The full variable domain, its missing parts supplied by reference TRBV7-9 and TRBJ2-7, is DTGVSQNPRHKITKRGQNVTFRCDPISEHNRLYWYRQTLGQGPEFLTYFQNEAQLEKSRLLSDRFSAERPKGSFSTLEIQRTEQGDSAMYLCASSSGTGAYEQYFGPGTRLTVT.

The chain combines TRBV5-1 with TRBJ2-4; D is undetermined. The germline CDR1 and CDR2 sequences are SGHRS and YFSETQ. The CDR3 sequence is 9 residues long. V gave up 9 bases and J gave up 13 bases, with 11 bases separating them. DNA for the CDR3: TGCGCCATCGCGAAACGACAGTACTTC. It codes for CAIAKRQYF.